A selection of T cell receptor beta chains follows, all from one sample in a study of blood T cell repertoires in COVID-19. Profiled with immunoSEQ multiplex PCR; TCRdb holds only in-frame clones, not every one. The sample shows a few hundred thousand clones, 70% to 90% of them seen only once. Sequencing was performed on peripheral blood. The receptor source for this set is a woman between 55 and 75 years old with acute or convalescent COVID-19. The CDR3 runs from the conserved cysteine through the conserved F or W. Fields, in order: D gene, J gene, clone size, V gene, CDR3 DNA, CDR3 protein. A D gene is named only where the DNA matches it firmly. Some rows mark clone size as missing; the rest say once, few, many or name a class of expanded clone.

d_call: -
j_call: TRBJ1-2
clone_size: -
v_call: TRBV5-4
cdr3_nt: TGTGCCAGCAGCTTGGGTCCGGGGAATAACTATGGCTACACCTTC
cdr3_aa: CASSLGPGNNYGYTF

d_call: -
j_call: TRBJ2-2
clone_size: -
v_call: TRBV19
cdr3_nt: TGTGCCAGTATATGGAGGCCGAACACCGGGGAGCTGTTTTTT
cdr3_aa: CASIWRPNTGELFF

d_call: -
j_call: TRBJ2-3
clone_size: once
v_call: TRBV7-2
cdr3_nt: TGTGCCAGCAGCTTAGACGGACAATTCACAGATACGCAGTATTTT
cdr3_aa: CASSLDGQFTDTQYF

d_call: -
j_call: TRBJ1-2
clone_size: -
v_call: TRBV18
cdr3_nt: TGTGCCAGCTCACCAATCGGGAGGACGGACTATGGCTACACCTTC
cdr3_aa: CASSPIGRTDYGYTF

d_call: -
j_call: TRBJ1-2
clone_size: once
v_call: TRBV18
cdr3_nt: TGTGCCACCCACCCCTCGGGGGGGAACTATGGCTACACCTTC
cdr3_aa: CATHPSGGNYGYTF

d_call: -
j_call: TRBJ2-7
clone_size: -
v_call: TRBV2
cdr3_nt: TGTGCCAGCAGTGACCGCAGCTACGAGCAGTACTTC
cdr3_aa: CASSDRSYEQYF

d_call: -
j_call: TRBJ1-5
clone_size: -
v_call: TRBV19
cdr3_nt: TGTGCCAGTAGTTACGGGAATCAGCCCCAGCATTTT
cdr3_aa: CASSYGNQPQHF

d_call: TRBD2
j_call: TRBJ2-3
clone_size: -
v_call: TRBV24-1
cdr3_nt: TGTGCCACCAGTGATCCCGGGACTAGCGGGGCAGATACGCAGTATTTT
cdr3_aa: CATSDPGTSGADTQYF

d_call: -
j_call: TRBJ1-1
clone_size: -
v_call: TRBV9
cdr3_nt: TGTGCCAGCAGCGTCACAGGGCTGAACACTGAAGCTTTCTTT
cdr3_aa: CASSVTGLNTEAFF

d_call: TRBD1
j_call: TRBJ2-7
clone_size: -
v_call: TRBV29-1
cdr3_nt: TGCAGCGTTGAAGATCCTCCTTACAGGGGGCGTCGGCACGAGCAGTACTTC
cdr3_aa: CSVEDPPYRGRRHEQYF